The next 8 T cell receptor beta chains were all read from a single sample in a study of blood T cell repertoires in COVID-19. Sequenced by immunoSEQ multiplex PCR; TCRdb stores in-frame clones only, minus some. The sample holds roughly 160,000 clones, 70% to 90% seen once. Material: peripheral blood. These receptors were collected from a man between 18 and 35 years old with acute or convalescent COVID-19.

V and J are TRBV7-9 and TRBJ2-7; a possible D gene is TRBD2 (5 bases). The V and J ends lost 5 bases and 7 bases respectively, with 18 bases between them. Germline V CDR1 and CDR2: SEHNR, FQNEAQ (reference sequence). The CDR3 spans 14 residues. CDR3 sequence reads: CASSLSRTPGEQYF. CDR3 coding DNA: TGTGCCAGCAGCCTATCACGGACCCCGGGGGAGCAGTACTTC.

The chain combines TRBV18 with TRBJ2-1; TRBD2 aligns across 7 bases. From germline, CDR1 is KGHSH and CDR2 LQKENI. There are 15 residues in the CDR3. The V segment lost 6 bases and the J segment 4 bases; nucleotides outside the gene matches: 9. This CDR3 is CASSPGRLGYNEQFF. The CDR3, as DNA: TGTGCCAGCTCCCCCGGGAGGTTGGGGTACAATGAGCAGTTCTTC.

CDR3 region: CASSNTGTNYGYTF. CDR3 nucleotide sequence: TGTGCCAGCAGTAACACAGGGACAAACTATGGCTACACCTTC. The gene calls are TRBV6-2 or TRBV6-3 and TRBJ1-2; the D gene is possibly TRBD1 (6 bases). Trimming cost V 5 bases and J 2 bases, with 12 bases left between them. Germline V gene sequence: CDR1 MNHEY, CDR2 SVGEGT. The CDR3 covers 14 residues.

The chain combines TRBV6-1 with TRBJ2-7; D might be TRBD1 (6 bases). From germline, CDR1 is MNHNS and CDR2 SASEGT. V lost 2 bases and J 3 bases, leaving 14 bases between the germline ends. CDR3 length: 15 residues. CDR3 in amino acids: CASSEFQGQGYEQYV. DNA for the CDR3: TGTGCCAGCAGTGAATTTCAGGGGCAGGGCTACGAGCAGTACGTC.

The chain joins TRBV7-3 to TRBJ2-3; D possibly corresponds to TRBD2 (5 bases). This CDR3 spans 15 amino acids. The V and J ends lost 2 bases and 1 base respectively, with 10 bases between them. CDR1 is SGHTA and CDR2 is FQGTGA in the germline V gene. CDR3 nucleotides: TGTGCCAGCAGCTTATCGGGGTCCCGCACAGATACGCAGTATTTT. This sequence encodes CASSLSGSRTDTQYF. The full variable domain, its missing parts supplied by reference TRBV7-3 and TRBJ2-3, is GAGVSQTPSNKVTEKGKYVELRCDPISGHTALYWYRQSLGQGPEFLIYFQGTGAADDSGLPNDRFFAVRPEGSVSTLKIQRTERGDSAVYLCASSLSGSRTDTQYFGPGTRLTVL.

V and J are TRBV4-1 and TRBJ1-4; D remains unclear. From germline, CDR1 is MGHRA and CDR2 YSYEKL. The ends were cut back, 0 bases at V and 6 bases at J, with 5 bases in the middle. The CDR3 sequence is 13 residues long. The CDR3 sequence is CASSQDVDEKLFF. The DNA for the CDR3 is TGCGCCAGCAGCCAAGATGTCGATGAAAAACTGTTTTTT.

This rearrangement joins TRBV11-3 to TRBJ2-2, with TRBD1 as a possible D gene (5 bases). V lost 5 bases, J lost 0 bases, and 10 bases lay in between. The CDR3 has 15 residues. The germline V gene encodes CDR1 SGHNT and CDR2 YENEEA. CDR3 in DNA: TGTGCCAGCAGCCTGACAGATACGAACACCGGGGAGCTGTTTTTT. This codes for CASSLTDTNTGELFF.

The V gene is TRBV6-5, the J gene TRBJ1-1, with unresolved D. The CDR3 has 11 amino acids. V dropped 2 bases and J dropped 6 bases, with 4 bases sitting between them. Germline V gene sequence: CDR1 MNHEY, CDR2 SVGAGI. The chain's CDR3 is CASSYRAEAFF. The CDR3 DNA reads as TGTGCCAGCAGTTACCGTGCTGAAGCTTTCTTT.